The 7 T cell receptor beta chains given below trace back to one sample, sequenced in a study of neurological immune-mediated disorders. Time point in this sample: longitudinal time-point 1 (baseline). TCRdb re-called the 5' RACE reads through MiXCR, storing one row per CDR3 protein. The sample has around 49,000 distinct CDR3 sequences; approximately 9.1% are singletons. The material sequenced was PBMCs. The receptors were sampled from a woman in her thirties or forties in good health.

This clonotype was detected ten times or more. The rearrangement uses TRBV12-3 or TRBV12-4 and TRBJ2-7; 9 bases align to TRBD2. The CDR3 loop spans 16 amino acids. Trimming at V came to 5 bases and at J to 6 bases, leaving 14 bases not matched to a gene. For the CDR3, the DNA is TGTGCCAGCAGTCGTCCCCCCACGGGACTAGCACGCGAGCAGTACTTC. Amino acids: CASSRPPTGLAREQYF.

The chain combines TRBV27 with TRBJ2-3; TRBD1 aligns across 7 bases. Germline V gives CDR1 MNHEY, CDR2 SMNVEV (reference sequence). This CDR3 has 12 residues. The ends lost 5 bases at V and 5 bases at J; junction bases unmatched: 1. CDR3: CASSTGVDTQYF. In DNA, the CDR3 is TGTGCCAGCAGTACAGGGGTAGATACGCAGTATTTT.

Ten or more counts support this clonotype. This chain links TRBV5-6 with TRBJ1-5; D not resolved. Germline V lookup: CDR1 SGHDT, CDR2 YYEEEE. The CDR3 is 15 residues long. Trimming removed 0 bases from V and 3 bases from J, with 10 bases in between. The DNA of the CDR3 is TGTGCCAGCAGCTTGGGTACTGATATCAATCAGCCCCAGCATTTT. This gives the protein CASSLGTDINQPQHF.

This clonotype was seen at least ten times. The genes are TRBV20-1 and TRBJ2-5, with TRBD2 identical over 14 bases. The CDR3 has 16 amino acids. After removal of 4 bases from V and 5 bases from J, the junction contained 9 bases not matched to a gene. Germline assignment: CDR1 DFQATT and CDR2 SNEGSKA (reference sequence). The CDR3 coding sequence is TGCAGTGCTAACCCGGGGACTAGCGGGAGAGTGGAGACCCAGTACTTC. It translates to CSANPGTSGRVETQYF.

This clonotype was seen at least ten times. V usage is TRBV6-6 and J usage is TRBJ2-7; D is uncertain. Trimming stripped 4 bases from V and 3 bases from J, with 13 bases between. The CDR3 is 14 residues long. Germline V gives CDR1 MNHNY, CDR2 SVGAGI (reference sequence). The CDR3 sequence is CASSSAETIYEQYF. CDR3 bases: TGTGCCAGCAGTTCTGCTGAGACCATCTACGAGCAGTACTTC.

Ten or more counts support this clonotype. The V gene is TRBV10-1, the J gene TRBJ1-6, with D possibly being TRBD1 (5 bases). From germline, CDR1 is WNHNN and CDR2 SYGVQD (reference sequence). V was pared by 10 bases and J by 6 bases, with 10 bases between. CDR3 length: 12 residues. The CDR3 DNA reads TGCGCCACCGGGACTGCTAATTCACCCCTCCACTTT. It translates to CATGTANSPLHF.

V usage is TRBV7-3 and J usage is TRBJ2-1; 7 bases match TRBD2. With 0 bases clipped from V and 0 bases from J, the junction kept 8 bases outside the gene matches. This CDR3 has 18 amino acids. CDR1 and CDR2 from the germline V gene are SGHTA and FQGTGA. The CDR3 region is CASSLTLLAISSYNEQFF. CDR3 DNA: TGTGCCAGCAGCTTAACCCTACTAGCGATCAGCTCCTACAATGAGCAGTTCTTC.